Below are 13 T cell receptor beta chains sequenced from a single sample in a study of control samples from healthy donors and cancer patients. This table comes from immunoSEQ multiplex PCR, and its TCRdb copy is limited to in-frame clones, with some not included. The sample comprises approximately 120,000 clones, around 89% of which are singletons, and approximately 18% rests with the top ten. The sample was blood. The source of these receptors is a woman between 50 and 59 years old in good health.

The rearrangement links TRBV4-3 to TRBJ2-5; possibly TRBD1 or TRBD2 for D (6 bases each). Trimming pared 4 bases from V and 2 bases from J, leaving 11 bases between. There are 14 residues in the CDR3. Germline CDR1 reads LGHNA; CDR2 reads YSLEER. Here the CDR3 DNA reads TGCGCCAGCAGCCCCCGAGGGGGGCAAGAGACCCAGTACTTC. Protein: CASSPRGGQETQYF.

The chain combines TRBV30 with TRBJ2-5, with 9 bases aligning to TRBD2. The CDR3 runs 14 residues. Looked up from germline, CDR1 is GTSNPN and CDR2 is SVGIG (reference sequence). Trimming removed 0 bases from V and 5 bases from J; junction bases left unmatched: 4. The CDR3 loop is CAWSVASGMETQYF. CDR3 sequence (DNA): TGTGCCTGGAGTGTAGCTAGCGGGATGGAGACCCAGTACTTC. The whole variable domain, filled in from reference TRBV30 and TRBJ2-5, reads SQTIHQWPATLVQPVGSPLSLECTVEGTSNPNLYWYRQAAGRGLQLLFYSVGIGQISSEVPQNLSASRPQDRQFILSSKKLLLSDSGFYLCAWSVASGMETQYFGPGTRLLVL.

J is TRBJ1-2 and V is TRBV19, with 9 bases lining up with TRBD1. Germline CDR1 reads LNHDA; CDR2 reads SQIVND (reference sequence). This CDR3 is 14 amino acids long. The junction had 7 bases not matched to a gene; V was cut back by 9 bases and J by 2 bases. The DNA for the CDR3 is TGTGCCAGCCAAACGACAGGGGGGAACTATGGCTACACCTTC. Amino acids: CASQTTGGNYGYTF.

For this clone: The same CDR3 can be traced to other DNA sequences in this sample. The chain combines TRBV5-1 with TRBJ2-3; D might be TRBD2 (5 bases). CDR1 and CDR2 (germline): SGHRS, YFSETQ. The V and J ends lost 2 bases and 0 bases respectively, with 7 bases between them. This CDR3 has 14 amino acids. The CDR3 DNA sequence: TGCGCCAGCAGCTTAGGCGGGAGCACAGATACGCAGTATTTT. Its translation is CASSLGGSTDTQYF.

The chain employs TRBV5-4 and TRBJ2-1; 9 bases are a match to TRBD2. This CDR3 spans 16 amino acids. CDR1 and CDR2 from the germline V gene are SGHNT and YYREEE (reference sequence). V lost 2 bases and J lost 0; bases outside the gene matches: 3. In nucleotides, the CDR3 is TGTGCCAGCAGCTTTAGCGGGGGAAGCTCCTACAATGAGCAGTTCTTC. Protein sequence: CASSFSGGSSYNEQFF.

The V gene is TRBV7-6, the J gene TRBJ2-3; 7 nucleotides line up with TRBD2. Germline V gene sequence: CDR1 SGHVS, CDR2 FNYEAQ. Trimming took 8 bases from V and 6 from J; bases not matched to a gene: 14. This CDR3 has 15 residues. Here the CDR3 DNA reads TGTGCCAGCTCCCATGGAGGCGGGGGTAAGGATACGCAGTATTTT. This codes for CASSHGGGGKDTQYF.

V usage is TRBV18 and J usage is TRBJ2-1; D remains unclear. The V end was cut by 2 bases, the J end by 7 bases, with 18 bases between. The CDR3 totals 16 residues. Germline CDR1 is KGHSH and CDR2 is LQKENI. The CDR3 loop reads CASSPDFPFGSNEQFF. The DNA of the CDR3 is TGTGCCAGCTCACCAGACTTTCCGTTTGGAAGTAATGAGCAGTTCTTC.

CDR3 coding DNA: TGTGCCAGCAGGAGCAATGAGCAGTTCTTC. This codes for CASRSNEQFF. The chain links TRBV2 to TRBJ2-1; D ambiguous. Trimming took 6 bases from V and 6 from J, leaving 3 bases between them. CDR1 is SNHLY, CDR2 FYNNEI, per germline. This CDR3 has 10 residues.

The chain is built from TRBV30 and TRBJ2-1; D remains ambiguous. This CDR3 comprises 11 residues. Per germline, CDR1 GTSNPN and CDR2 SVGIG (reference sequence). V was cut by 0 bases and J by 12 bases, with 9 bases left in between. CDR3 DNA: TGTGCCTGGAGTGTAATTCAGTGGCAGTTCTTC. Protein sequence: CAWSVIQWQFF.

The chain uses TRBV19 and TRBJ2-1; D is ambiguous. Trimming shortened V by 4 bases and J by 8 bases, and 15 bases separated the two germline ends. The CDR3 extends over 14 amino acids. CDR1 LNHDA and CDR2 SQIVND come from the germline V gene (reference sequence). The CDR3 region has the DNA TGTGCCAGTAGTAACAGACCAGGTTTTGATGAGCAGTTCTTC. As protein: CASSNRPGFDEQFF. Based on the CDR3 plus reference TRBV19 and TRBJ2-1, the full variable domain is DGGITQSPKYLFRKEGQNVTLSCEQNLNHDAMYWYRQDPGQGLRLIYYSQIVNDFQKGDIAEGYSVSREKKESFPLTVTSAQKNPTAFYLCASSNRPGFDEQFFGPGTRLTVL.

This clone was recorded once. This rearrangement joins TRBV6-5 to TRBJ1-5; no clear D gene. Germline loops: CDR1 MNHEY, CDR2 SVGAGI. The CDR3 covers 13 residues. Trimming cost V 11 bases and J 6 bases, with 17 bases left between them. The DNA of the CDR3 is TGTGCCGCCCGAAGCAGTATAAGTCAGCCCCAGCATTTT. Its protein product is CAARSSISQPQHF.

This chain connects TRBV7-2 to TRBJ2-1; 10 bases align to TRBD2. CDR1 SGHTA and CDR2 FQGNSA come from the germline V gene. The CDR3 has 13 residues. With 6 bases clipped from V and 5 bases from J, the junction kept 1 base outside the gene matches. The chain's CDR3 is CASRLAGDNEQFF. The CDR3 DNA reads as TGTGCCAGCAGGCTAGCGGGAGACAATGAGCAGTTCTTC.

This clone was seen just once. The chain couples TRBV5-1 to TRBJ2-1, with D maybe TRBD1 (6 bases). CDR3 length: 13 residues. CDR1 SGHRS and CDR2 YFSETQ come from the germline V gene. Trimming stripped 2 bases from V and 5 bases from J, with 8 bases between. The CDR3 bases are TGCGCCAGCAGCTTCGACAGGAACAATGAGCAGTTCTTC. Its protein is CASSFDRNNEQFF.